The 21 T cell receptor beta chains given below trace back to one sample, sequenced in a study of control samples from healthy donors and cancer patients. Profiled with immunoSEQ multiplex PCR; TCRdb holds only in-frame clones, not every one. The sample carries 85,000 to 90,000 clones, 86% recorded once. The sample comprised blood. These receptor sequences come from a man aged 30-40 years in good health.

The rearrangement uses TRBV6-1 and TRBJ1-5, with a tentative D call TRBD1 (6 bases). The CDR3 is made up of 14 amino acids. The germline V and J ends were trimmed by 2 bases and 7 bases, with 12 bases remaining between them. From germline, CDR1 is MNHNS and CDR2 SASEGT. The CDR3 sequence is CASSENTGSQPQHF. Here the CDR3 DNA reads TGTGCCAGCAGTGAAAATACAGGGAGCCAGCCCCAGCATTTT.

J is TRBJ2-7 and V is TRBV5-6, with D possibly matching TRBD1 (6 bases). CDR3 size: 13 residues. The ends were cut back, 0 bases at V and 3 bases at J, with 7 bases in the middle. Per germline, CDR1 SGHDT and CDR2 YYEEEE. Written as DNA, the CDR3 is TGTGCCAGCAGCTTGGGACAGGACTACGAGCAGTACGTC. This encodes CASSLGQDYEQYV.

CDR3 DNA sequence: TGTGCCAGCAGCCCCAGGTCCGTGGGGACAGGGGTCGGGAAACTGTTTTTT. Residues: CASSPRSVGTGVGKLFF. The V and J genes are TRBV7-9 and TRBJ1-4; TRBD1 matches at 10 bases. Trimming removed 5 bases from V and 11 bases from J; junction bases left unmatched: 17. This CDR3 spans 17 amino acids. Germline CDR1 SEHNR, CDR2 FQNEAQ (reference sequence).

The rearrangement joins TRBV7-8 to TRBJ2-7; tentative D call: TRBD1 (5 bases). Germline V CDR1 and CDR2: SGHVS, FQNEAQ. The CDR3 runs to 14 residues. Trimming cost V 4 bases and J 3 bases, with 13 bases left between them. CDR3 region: CASSSEIQDYEQYF. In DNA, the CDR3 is TGTGCCAGCAGCTCAGAGATACAGGACTACGAGCAGTACTTC.

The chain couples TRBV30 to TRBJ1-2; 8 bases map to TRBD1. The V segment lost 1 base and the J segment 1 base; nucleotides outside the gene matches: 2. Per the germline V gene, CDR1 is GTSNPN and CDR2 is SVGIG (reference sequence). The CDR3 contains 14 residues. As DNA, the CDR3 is TGTGCCTGGAGTGCGGACAGGGATAACTATGGCTACACCTTC. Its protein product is CAWSADRDNYGYTF. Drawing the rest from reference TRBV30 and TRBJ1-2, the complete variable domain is SQTIHQWPATLVQPVGSPLSLECTVEGTSNPNLYWYRQAAGRGLQLLFYSVGIGQISSEVPQNLSASRPQDRQFILSSKKLLLSDSGFYLCAWSADRDNYGYTFGSGTRLTVV.

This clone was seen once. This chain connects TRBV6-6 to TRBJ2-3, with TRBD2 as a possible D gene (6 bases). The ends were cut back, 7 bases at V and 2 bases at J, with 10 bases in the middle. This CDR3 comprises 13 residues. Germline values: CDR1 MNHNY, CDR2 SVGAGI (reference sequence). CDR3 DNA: TGTGCCAGCAACGGGGGTCACACAGATACGCAGTATTTT. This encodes CASNGGHTDTQYF.

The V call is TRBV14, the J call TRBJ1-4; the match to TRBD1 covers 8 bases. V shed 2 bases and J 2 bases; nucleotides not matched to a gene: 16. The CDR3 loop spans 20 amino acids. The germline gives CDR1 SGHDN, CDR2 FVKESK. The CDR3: CASSQPPEGQVGVTNEKLFF. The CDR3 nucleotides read TGTGCCAGCAGCCAACCGCCGGAGGGACAGGTTGGTGTGACTAATGAAAAACTGTTTTTT.

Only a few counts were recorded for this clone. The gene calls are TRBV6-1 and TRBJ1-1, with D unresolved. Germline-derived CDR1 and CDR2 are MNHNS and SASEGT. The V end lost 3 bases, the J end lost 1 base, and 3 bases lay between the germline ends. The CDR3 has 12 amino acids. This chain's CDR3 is CASSDRNTEAFF. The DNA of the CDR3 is TGTGCCAGCAGTGACAGGAACACTGAAGCTTTCTTT.

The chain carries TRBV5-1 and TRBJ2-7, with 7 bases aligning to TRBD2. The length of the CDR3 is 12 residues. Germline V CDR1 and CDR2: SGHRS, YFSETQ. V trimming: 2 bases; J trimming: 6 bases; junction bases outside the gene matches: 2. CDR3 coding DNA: TGCGCCAGCAGCTTACTAGCGTCCGAGCAGTACTTC. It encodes CASSLLASEQYF.

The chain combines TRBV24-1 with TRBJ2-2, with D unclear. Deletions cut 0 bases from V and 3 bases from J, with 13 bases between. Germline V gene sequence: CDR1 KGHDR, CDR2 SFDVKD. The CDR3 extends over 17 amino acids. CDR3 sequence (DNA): TGTGCCACCAGTGATTTGCAGGCTCAGCCGTACACCGGGGAGCTGTTTTTT. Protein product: CATSDLQAQPYTGELFF.

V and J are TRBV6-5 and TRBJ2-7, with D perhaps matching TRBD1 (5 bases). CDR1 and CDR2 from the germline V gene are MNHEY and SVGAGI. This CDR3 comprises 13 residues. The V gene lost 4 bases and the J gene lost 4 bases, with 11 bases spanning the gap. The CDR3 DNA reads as TGTGCCAGCAGTTCCGGCCCAGGGTACGAGCAGTACGTC. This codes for CASSSGPGYEQYV.

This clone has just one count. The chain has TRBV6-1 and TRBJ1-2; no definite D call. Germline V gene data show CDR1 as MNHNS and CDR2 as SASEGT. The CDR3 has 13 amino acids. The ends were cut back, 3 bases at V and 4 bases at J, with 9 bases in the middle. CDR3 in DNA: TGTGCCAGCAGTGATGGTCAGCTCTATGGCTACACCTTC. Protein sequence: CASSDGQLYGYTF.

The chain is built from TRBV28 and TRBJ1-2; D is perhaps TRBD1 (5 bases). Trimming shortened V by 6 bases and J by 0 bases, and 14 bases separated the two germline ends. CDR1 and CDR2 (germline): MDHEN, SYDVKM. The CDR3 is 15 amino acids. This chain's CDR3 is CASSPGGGSNYGYTF. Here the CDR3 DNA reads TGTGCCAGCAGCCCCGGGGGGGGGTCTAACTATGGCTACACCTTC.

CDR3 bases: TGTGCCACCAGTGATTTTGGCAGCCAAGAGACCCAGTACTTC. Protein: CATSDFGSQETQYF. The V call is TRBV24-1, the J call TRBJ2-5; D not resolved. CDR1 is KGHDR, CDR2 SFDVKD, per germline. Trimming took off 1 base at V and 1 base at J, with 6 bases between the two ends. The CDR3 has 14 residues.

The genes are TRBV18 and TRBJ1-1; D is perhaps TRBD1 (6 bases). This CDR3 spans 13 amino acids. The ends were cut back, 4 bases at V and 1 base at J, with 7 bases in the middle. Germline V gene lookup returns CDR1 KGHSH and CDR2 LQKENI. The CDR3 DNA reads TGTGCCAGCTCACTGGACAGGAACACTGAAGCTTTCTTT. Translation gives CASSLDRNTEAFF.

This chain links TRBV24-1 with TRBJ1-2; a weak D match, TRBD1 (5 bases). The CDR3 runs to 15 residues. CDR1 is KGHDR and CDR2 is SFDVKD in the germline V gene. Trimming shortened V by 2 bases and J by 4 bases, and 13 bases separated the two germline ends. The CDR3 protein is CATSDSQGLLYGYTF. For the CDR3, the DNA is TGTGCCACCAGTGATTCCCAGGGACTTCTCTATGGCTACACCTTC.

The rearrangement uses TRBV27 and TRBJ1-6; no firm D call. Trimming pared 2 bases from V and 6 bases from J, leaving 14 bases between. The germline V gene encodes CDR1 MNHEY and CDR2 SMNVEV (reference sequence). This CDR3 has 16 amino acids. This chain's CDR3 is CASSLIDGLLNSPLHF. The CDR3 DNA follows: TGTGCCAGCAGTTTAATTGACGGCTTACTTAATTCACCCCTCCACTTT.

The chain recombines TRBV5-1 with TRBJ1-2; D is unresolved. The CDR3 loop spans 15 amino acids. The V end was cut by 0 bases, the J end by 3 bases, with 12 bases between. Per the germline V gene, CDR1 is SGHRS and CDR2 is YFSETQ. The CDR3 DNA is TGCGCCAGCAGCTTGGCCTCGGGGTTCGACTATGGCTACACCTTC. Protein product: CASSLASGFDYGYTF.

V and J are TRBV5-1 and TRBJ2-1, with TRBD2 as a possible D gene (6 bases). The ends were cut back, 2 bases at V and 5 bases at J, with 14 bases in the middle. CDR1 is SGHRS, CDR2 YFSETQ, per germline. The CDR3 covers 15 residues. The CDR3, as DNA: TGCGCCAGCAGCTTTGGGGGGAGGCTCGACAATGAGCAGTTCTTC. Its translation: CASSFGGRLDNEQFF. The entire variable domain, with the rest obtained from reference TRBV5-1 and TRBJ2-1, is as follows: KAGVTQTPRYLIKTRGQQVTLSCSPISGHRSVSWYQQTPGQGLQFLFEYFSETQRNKGNFPGRFSGRQFSNSRSEMNVSTLELGDSALYLCASSFGGRLDNEQFFGPGTRLTVL.

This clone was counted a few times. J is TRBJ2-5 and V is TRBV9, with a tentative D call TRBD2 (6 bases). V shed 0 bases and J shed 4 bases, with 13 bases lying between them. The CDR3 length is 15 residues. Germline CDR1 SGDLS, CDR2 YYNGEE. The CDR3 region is CASSVAGGWGETQYF. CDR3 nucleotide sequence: TGTGCCAGCAGCGTAGCCGGGGGTTGGGGAGAGACCCAGTACTTC.

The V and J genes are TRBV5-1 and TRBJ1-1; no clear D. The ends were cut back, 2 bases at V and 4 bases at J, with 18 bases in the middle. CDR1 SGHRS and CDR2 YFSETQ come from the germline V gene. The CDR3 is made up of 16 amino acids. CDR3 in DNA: TGCGCCAGCAGCTTAGTTACGGGCCCCGAAGGCACTGAAGCTTTCTTT. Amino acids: CASSLVTGPEGTEAFF.